The 9 T cell receptor beta chains presented below share a single source sample, sequenced in a study of blood T cells in healthy people across ages. A second PCR of 7 to 11 cycles used a sample-barcoded 5' primer and a J-beta primer mix. Via MiXCR, TCRdb re-called the 5' RACE reads, giving one row per CDR3 protein. This table holds more than 550,000 distinct CDR3 sequences, 22% found once. Material for sequencing was blood. The origin of the receptors is a man between 65 and 85 years old in good health.

The V and J genes are TRBV29-1 and TRBJ2-1; tentative D call: TRBD2 (5 bases). V lost 4 bases and J lost 8, with 9 bases in between. The germline V gene encodes CDR1 SQVTM and CDR2 ANQGSEA. The CDR3 extends over 11 amino acids. The CDR3 reads CSVVRGYEQFF. The CDR3, as DNA: TGCAGCGTTGTCCGGGGTTATGAGCAGTTCTTC.

This clonotype has a handful of counts. The genes are TRBV20-1 and TRBJ1-4; possibly TRBD1 for D (5 bases). CDR1 and CDR2 from the germline V gene are DFQATT and SNEGSKA (reference sequence). V was pared by 6 bases and J by 8 bases, with 19 bases between. The CDR3 has 14 residues. CDR3: CSATPPGLGEKLFF. In DNA, the CDR3 is TGCAGTGCAACTCCCCCGGGACTAGGGGAAAAACTGTTTTTT.

This clonotype occurred a few times. V and J are TRBV12-3 or TRBV12-4 and TRBJ2-7; D perhaps matches TRBD2 (5 bases). V lost 8 bases to trimming and J lost 4 bases, with 21 bases between them. CDR3 size: 15 residues. CDR3 loop: CASSAGDLPSYEQYF. Written as DNA, the CDR3 is TGTGCCAGCTCCGCGGGTGATCTTCCTTCATACGAGCAGTACTTC.

This clonotype was found a few times. The chain carries TRBV6-2 or TRBV6-3 and TRBJ2-2, with D perhaps TRBD1 (5 bases). The CDR3 has 18 residues. The germline V and J ends were trimmed by 6 bases and 2 bases, with 22 bases remaining between them. Germline V lookup: CDR1 MNHEY, CDR2 SVGEGT. This chain's CDR3 is CASRGTGLSPLNTGELFF. The CDR3 DNA reads TGTGCCAGCAGGGGAACAGGTCTCTCGCCCCTTAACACCGGGGAGCTGTTTTTT.

The rearrangement links TRBV20-1 to TRBJ2-5; D not certain. The CDR3 is made up of 12 amino acids. CDR1 is DFQATT, CDR2 SNEGSKA, per germline (reference sequence). Trimming shortened V by 5 bases and J by 5 bases, and 12 bases separated the two germline ends. CDR3: CSAPESRETQYF. CDR3 bases: TGCAGTGCTCCCGAGTCTCGGGAGACCCAGTACTTC.

This clonotype came up many times. The chain joins TRBV28 to TRBJ1-1; TRBD1 agrees at 8 bases. The V gene's germline CDR1 is MDHEN and CDR2 SYDVKM. J was trimmed by 11 bases and V by 6 bases; bases with no gene match: 14. CDR3 size: 14 residues. The CDR3 DNA follows: TGTGCCAGCAGCCTCCCCCAGGGGGCGGGTCGCGCTTTCTTT. It yields the protein CASSLPQGAGRAFF. Full variable domain (outside the CDR3, taken from reference TRBV28 and TRBJ1-1): DVKVTQSSRYLVKRTGEKVFLECVQDMDHENMFWYRQDPGLGLRLIYFSYDVKMKEKGDIPEGYSVSREKKERFSLILESASTNQTSMYLCASSLPQGAGRAFFGQGTRLTVV.

The V gene is TRBV3-1, the J gene TRBJ2-2, with D unclear. There are 17 residues in the CDR3. Per the germline V gene, CDR1 is LGHDT and CDR2 is YNNKEL (reference sequence). The ends were cut back, 0 bases at V and 6 bases at J, with 17 bases in the middle. The CDR3 DNA is TGTGCCAGCAGCCAAGAGGTGGTGGTTGGTGTGCCCGGGGAGCTGTTTTTT. Residues: CASSQEVVVGVPGELFF.

There are many counts of this clonotype. The CDR3 protein is CASRATETQYF. The CDR3 bases are TGTGCCAGCAGAGCGACGGAGACCCAGTACTTC. The rearrangement uses TRBV7-8 and TRBJ2-5; D is unclear. Trimming left V 6 bases short and J 5 bases short, with 7 bases between. The CDR3 length is 11 residues. Germline-derived CDR1 and CDR2 are SGHVS and FQNEAQ.

This sequence joins TRBV6-2 or TRBV6-3 and TRBJ2-1, with 9 bases that match TRBD2. The DNA end lines up better with TRBJ2-7; the J call may be wrong. The CDR3 has 14 residues. Germline loops: CDR1 MNHEY, CDR2 SVGEGT. The CDR3 loop reads CASSYSLAGFEQYV. The CDR3 DNA follows: TGTGCCAGCAGTTACTCTCTAGCGGGATTCGAGCAGTACGTC.